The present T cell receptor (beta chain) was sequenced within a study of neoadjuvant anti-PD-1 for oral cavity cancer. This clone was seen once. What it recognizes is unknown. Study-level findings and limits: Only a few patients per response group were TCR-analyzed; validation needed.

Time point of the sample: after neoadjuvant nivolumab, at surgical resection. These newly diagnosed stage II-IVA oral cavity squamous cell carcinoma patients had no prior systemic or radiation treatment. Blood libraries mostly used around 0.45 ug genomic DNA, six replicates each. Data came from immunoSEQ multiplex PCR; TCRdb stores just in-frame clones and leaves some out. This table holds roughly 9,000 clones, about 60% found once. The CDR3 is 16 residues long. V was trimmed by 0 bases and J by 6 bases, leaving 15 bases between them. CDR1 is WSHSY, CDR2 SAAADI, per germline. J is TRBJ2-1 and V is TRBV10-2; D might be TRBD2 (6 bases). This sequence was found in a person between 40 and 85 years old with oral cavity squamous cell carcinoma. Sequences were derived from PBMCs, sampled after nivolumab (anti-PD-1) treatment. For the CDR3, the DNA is TGCGCCAGCAGTGAGTCTTTCCTAGCGCGGACCAATGAGCAGTTCTTC. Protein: CASSESFLARTNEQFF.